This is a list of T cell receptor beta chains from one sample in a study of radiotherapy plus CTLA-4 blockade in lung cancer. Data came from immunoSEQ multiplex PCR; TCRdb stores just in-frame clones and leaves some out. Altogether roughly 110,000 clones are present, around 85% being singletons, with the ten largest covering less than 2.5%. Sequenced material: peripheral blood, taken from a patient treated with radiotherapy plus ipilimumab. These receptors originate from a human donor with non-small cell lung cancer that progressed on radiotherapy plus ipilimumab. Some clones in this sample may be carry-over from other donors' samples. Each CDR3 is given with its conserved first and last residue. Each record gives: J gene, D gene, clone size, V gene, CDR3 DNA, CDR3 protein. A D gene is named only where the DNA matches it firmly. Clone size, where shown, is once, few, many, or a class for clones that have expanded.

TRBJ2-6 TRBD1 NA TRBV7-6 TGTGCCAGCGCCAAGAGACAGGGGGCGCCCGGGGCCAACGTCCTGACTTTC CASAKRQGAPGANVLTF
TRBJ1-1 TRBD1 NA TRBV29-1 TGCAGCGTTACAGGGGCAAACACTGAAGCTTTCTTT CSVTGANTEAFF
TRBJ2-2 NA NA TRBV4-1 TGCGCCAGCAGCCAGATTTACACCGGGGAGCTGTTTTTT CASSQIYTGELFF
TRBJ2-3 TRBD2 NA TRBV7-2 TGTGCCAGCAGCTTGCAGGGACTAGTAGACACAGATACGCAGTATTTT CASSLQGLVDTDTQYF
TRBJ2-3 NA NA TRBV7-2 TGTGCCAGCAGCTTAGTAGGGCAGAACACAGATACGCAGTATTTT CASSLVGQNTDTQYF
TRBJ1-6 TRBD1 NA TRBV5-1 TGCGCCAGCAGCCCAGGGACAGCTGTCATTTATAATTCACCCCTCCACTTT CASSPGTAVIYNSPLHF
TRBJ2-3 TRBD1 NA TRBV7-3 TGTGCCAGCAGCCAGGGGGGCACAGATACGCAGTATTTT CASSQGGTDTQYF
TRBJ1-5 NA NA TRBV30 TGTGCCTGGAGTTCGGGAAATCAGCCCCAGCATTTT CAWSSGNQPQHF
TRBJ2-1 TRBD2 NA TRBV5-1 TGCGCCAGCAGTCTAGCGGGGGCTTACAATGAGCAGTTCTTC CASSLAGAYNEQFF
TRBJ1-1 NA NA TRBV11-2 TGTGCCAGCAGCTTTATGTGGGGGAACACTGAAGCTTTCTTT CASSFMWGNTEAFF
TRBJ1-2 NA NA TRBV19 TGTGCCAGTAGTATAGATCCGGGACCGTTCTATGGCTACACCTTC CASSIDPGPFYGYTF
TRBJ2-1 NA NA TRBV6-5 TGTGCCAGCAGTCCCAGGGGGGGTCACTACAATGAGCAGTTCTTC CASSPRGGHYNEQFF
TRBJ2-1 TRBD1 NA TRBV5-1 TGCGCCAGCAGCTTGGGGACAGGGGGAAACTCCTACAATGAGCAGTTCTTC CASSLGTGGNSYNEQFF
TRBJ2-7 NA NA TRBV7-9 TGTGCCAGCAGCTTTGCAGGGGCCTACGAGCAGTACTTC CASSFAGAYEQYF
TRBJ2-7 NA NA TRBV27 TGTGCCAGCAGTTTATTAAGAGGGGGAGGGACCTACGAGCAGTACTTC CASSLLRGGGTYEQYF
TRBJ1-2 TRBD1 NA TRBV5-4 TGTGCCAGCAGCTTTACAGGGGGCGGAACCTATGGCTACACCTTC CASSFTGGGTYGYTF
TRBJ1-2 TRBD1 NA TRBV9 TGTGCCAGCAGCCCCGGACAGGGAGGCTATGGCTACACCTTC CASSPGQGGYGYTF
TRBJ1-6 TRBD1 NA TRBV6-5 TGTGCCAGCAGTTACGCCGGACAGGGAGACTCACCCCTCCACTTT CASSYAGQGDSPLHF
TRBJ2-7 TRBD1 NA TRBV5-4 TGTGCCAGCAGCTCCGGGACAGGGTTCTACGAGCAGTACTTC CASSSGTGFYEQYF
TRBJ1-4 NA few TRBV12-5 TGTGCTAGTGGCGCATGGGCAAATGAAAAACTGTTTTTT CASGAWANEKLFF
TRBJ2-3 NA NA TRBV9 TGTGCCAGCAGCGTACGACTGCAAACAGATACGCAGTATTTT CASSVRLQTDTQYF
TRBJ1-2 NA few TRBV15 TGTGCCACCAGCAGGCTAGGAGGCGGAACGCTAAAAGACTATGGCTACACCTTC CATSRLGGGTLKDYGYTF
TRBJ2-1 NA NA TRBV5-1 TGCGCCAGCAGCTTGGAGACAGGTGCCTACAATGAGCAGTTCTTC CASSLETGAYNEQFF
TRBJ1-2 TRBD1 NA TRBV11-2 TGTGCCAGCAGCTCCCAGGGGGGTCCCTATGGCTACACCTTC CASSSQGGPYGYTF
TRBJ2-3 TRBD2 NA TRBV5-1 TGCGCCAGCAGCTCCGGTTTAGCGGGGGATACAGATACGCAGTATTTT CASSSGLAGDTDTQYF
TRBJ2-7 NA once TRBV5-1 TGCGCCAGCAGCTTGGACCCGGGACACATCTACGAGCAGTACTTC CASSLDPGHIYEQYF
TRBJ1-5 TRBD1 NA TRBV5-1 TGCGCCAGCAGTTGGACAGGGGGTCAGCCCCAGCATTTT CASSWTGGQPQHF
TRBJ2-2 NA NA TRBV27 TGTGCCAGCAGTTTTGTGCGGAACACCGGGGAGCTGTTTTTT CASSFVRNTGELFF
TRBJ2-3 NA NA TRBV9 TGTGCCAGCAGCGTAGGCCCGGGGACTGGCACAGATACGCAGTATTTT CASSVGPGTGTDTQYF
TRBJ2-7 NA NA TRBV7-2 TGTGCCAGCAGACTAGACGGGTCCGACTCCGAGCAGTACTTC CASRLDGSDSEQYF
TRBJ2-7 TRBD2 NA TRBV9 TGTGCCAGCAGCTTGAGCCCTAGCGGGCCCTACGAGCAGTACTTC CASSLSPSGPYEQYF
TRBJ2-5 NA NA TRBV5-6 TGTGCCAGCAGCTTAGGCTCCCGGAGGGGAGAGACCCAGTACTTC CASSLGSRRGETQYF
TRBJ2-7 NA NA TRBV6-5 TGTGCCAGCAGCCCTAGACAGGAGATCTACGAGCAGTACTTC CASSPRQEIYEQYF
TRBJ2-2 TRBD1 NA TRBV2 TGTGCCAGCGCCAGGGACAGTCAGTTCACCGGGGAGCTGTTTTTT CASARDSQFTGELFF
TRBJ2-7 NA NA TRBV11-2 TGTGCCAGCAGCTTAGGAGCGAGCGAGCAGTACTTC CASSLGASEQYF
TRBJ2-1 NA NA TRBV7-3 TGTGCCAGCAGCTCATCGGAGTCCTACAATGAGCAGTTCTTC CASSSSESYNEQFF
TRBJ1-6 NA NA TRBV5-1 TGCGCCAGCAGCTTGGCGGGGGTATCCTATAATTCACCCCTCCACTTT CASSLAGVSYNSPLHF
TRBJ2-5 TRBD2 NA TRBV7-2 TGTGCCAGCAGCTCAGGACTAGCGGGGGTCCAAGAGACCCAGTACTTC CASSSGLAGVQETQYF
TRBJ2-5 TRBD1 NA TRBV2 TGTGCCAGCAGGCAGGGGGCGTGGGGTGAGACCCAGTACTTC CASRQGAWGETQYF
TRBJ1-1 TRBD1 NA TRBV18 TGTGCCAGCTCACCAGGGACAGGGGGTTTTGAAGCTTTCTTT CASSPGTGGFEAFF